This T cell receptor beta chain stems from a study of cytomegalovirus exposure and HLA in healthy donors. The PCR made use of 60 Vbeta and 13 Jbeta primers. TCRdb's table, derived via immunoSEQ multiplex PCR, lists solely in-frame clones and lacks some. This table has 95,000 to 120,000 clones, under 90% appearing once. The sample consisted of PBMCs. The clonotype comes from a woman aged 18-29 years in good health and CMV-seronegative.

The CDR3 DNA follows: TGTGCCAGCAGCCGAGCGGGTGATGCAGATACGCAGTATTTT. Residues: CASSRAGDADTQYF. This chain uses TRBV7-2 with TRBJ2-3; D perhaps matches TRBD2 (6 bases). This CDR3 is 14 amino acids long. The germline V gene encodes CDR1 SGHTA and CDR2 FQGNSA. Deletions cut 5 bases from V and 4 bases from J, with 13 bases between.